The rows below give T cell receptor beta chains drawn from one sample of a study of T cell changes during pregnancy in multiple sclerosis. Here immunoSEQ multiplex PCR was the method, and the copy in TCRdb shows in-frame clones only, minus some. The sample lists around 80,000 clones; 92% were seen once. The source material was peripheral blood, sampled before pregnancy. The source of these receptors is a female donor with multiple sclerosis, enrolled in a pregnancy study. The CDR3 runs from the conserved cysteine through the conserved F or W. A D gene is named only where the DNA matches it firmly. Clone size is given for some rows only: seen once, a few or many times, or a class if the clone is expanded.

NA	TRBV7-9	NA	TRBJ1-4	CASSLVGGEKLFF	TGTGCCAGCAGCTTAGTGGGGGGGGAAAAACTGTTTTTT
TRBD1	TRBV7-3	NA	TRBJ2-5	CASSPTGGGGETQYF	TGTGCCAGCAGCCCCACAGGGGGCGGCGGGGAGACCCAGTACTTC
TRBD1	TRBV19	NA	TRBJ2-1	CASRNRQTGDMGEQFF	TGTGCCAGTAGGAACCGGCAGACAGGGGACATGGGTGAGCAGTTCTTC
NA	TRBV4-1	NA	TRBJ2-3	CASSPGLRPQSDTQYF	TGCGCCAGCAGCCCAGGACTCCGCCCTCAATCAGATACGCAGTATTTT
NA	TRBV29-1	NA	TRBJ2-7	CSVGEAYEQYF	TGCAGCGTTGGGGAGGCCTACGAGCAGTACTTC
TRBD1	TRBV19	NA	TRBJ1-1	CASSTDRATNTEAFF	TGTGCCAGTAGTACCGACAGGGCCACGAACACTGAAGCTTTCTTT
TRBD2	TRBV27	NA	TRBJ2-1	CASSTRTSGRETSSYNEQFF	TGTGCCAGCAGTACCCGGACTAGCGGGAGGGAGACTAGCTCCTACAATGAGCAGTTCTTC
NA	TRBV19	NA	TRBJ1-4	CASSEDRGELFF	TGTGCCAGTAGTGAGGATCGGGGGGAACTGTTTTTT
NA	TRBV5-1	once	TRBJ1-2	CASSLTARSGYGYTF	TGCGCCAGCAGCTTGACCGCACGGAGCGGCTATGGCTACACCTTC
TRBD1	TRBV6-6	NA	TRBJ1-1	CASSYPLSTGRTEAFF	TGTGCCAGCAGTTACCCGCTTTCGACAGGGCGCACTGAAGCTTTCTTT
NA	TRBV19	NA	TRBJ2-1	CASSIRGSTLQSSYNEQFF	TGTGCCAGTAGTATACGGGGGTCCACCCTCCAGAGCTCCTACAATGAGCAGTTCTTC
NA	TRBV6-5	NA	TRBJ2-7	CASSPGGRDYEQYF	TGTGCCAGCAGTCCCGGAGGGAGAGATTACGAGCAGTACTTC
NA	TRBV1	NA	TRBJ1-5	CTSSLSNREGSNQPQHF	TGCACCAGCAGCCTTTCCAACAGGGAGGGGAGCAATCAGCCCCAGCATTTT
TRBD1	TRBV9	NA	TRBJ2-7	CASSVAPFGQVYEQYF	TGTGCCAGCAGCGTAGCCCCTTTCGGACAGGTCTACGAGCAGTACTTC
TRBD2	TRBV5-6	NA	TRBJ2-7	CASSLAGGGRGREEQYF	TGTGCCAGCAGCCTCGCGGGGGGCGGGAGAGGGAGGGAGGAGCAGTACTTC
TRBD2	TRBV5-1	NA	TRBJ2-7	CASSLRRGAYEQYF	TGCGCCAGCAGCTTGAGGCGGGGGGCCTACGAGCAGTACTTC
TRBD2	TRBV19	NA	TRBJ2-1	CASSIGLAAYNEQFF	TGTGCCAGTAGTATTGGTCTAGCGGCCTACAATGAGCAGTTCTTC
TRBD1	TRBV2	NA	TRBJ1-1	CASAGTGGRRAFF	TGTGCCAGCGCCGGGACAGGGGGGAGGAGAGCTTTCTTT
NA	TRBV9	few	TRBJ2-3	CASSRSLGRGTDTQYF	TGTGCCAGCAGCAGGTCTCTAGGGAGAGGCACAGATACGCAGTATTTT
NA	TRBV9	NA	TRBJ1-1	CASSVGGGPENTEAFF	TGTGCCAGCAGCGTAGGGGGGGGACCAGAGAACACTGAAGCTTTCTTT
NA	TRBV27	NA	TRBJ2-1	CASSWPPLYNEQFF	TGTGCCAGCAGTTGGCCCCCCCTCTACAATGAGCAGTTCTTC
NA	TRBV19	NA	TRBJ1-5	CASNRQEGQPQHF	TGTGCCAGTAATCGGCAGGAGGGTCAGCCCCAGCATTTT
TRBD2	TRBV14	NA	TRBJ2-7	CASSRRGVFRDSYEQYF	TGTGCCAGCAGCCGTCGGGGGGTTTTCCGGGATTCCTACGAGCAGTACTTC
TRBD2	TRBV29-1	NA	TRBJ2-7	CSVVERGSYEQYF	TGCAGCGTTGTGGAGCGGGGGTCCTACGAGCAGTACTTC
NA	TRBV27	NA	TRBJ2-1	CASSYALQDEQFF	TGTGCCAGCAGCTATGCCCTGCAGGATGAGCAGTTCTTC
NA	TRBV29-1	once	TRBJ2-1	CSVEAHREIGEQFF	TGCAGCGTTGAAGCCCACAGGGAGATAGGTGAGCAGTTCTTC
TRBD1	TRBV6-1	NA	TRBJ1-5	CASSAYRGRDQPQHF	TGTGCCAGCAGTGCCTACAGGGGGAGGGATCAGCCCCAGCATTTT
NA	TRBV6-4	NA	TRBJ2-1	CASSDSGNEQFF	TGTGCCAGCAGTGACTCCGGCAATGAGCAGTTCTTC
TRBD2	TRBV7-2	NA	TRBJ2-4	CASSLLAGGRVAKNIQYF	TGTGCCAGCAGCTTGCTAGCGGGGGGGAGGGTAGCCAAAAACATTCAGTACTTC
NA	TRBV2	NA	TRBJ2-1	CASSEELAAIYNEQFF	TGTGCCAGCAGTGAAGAATTAGCGGCCATCTACAATGAGCAGTTCTTC
TRBD1	TRBV10-3	NA	TRBJ2-3	CAIQGGSTDTQYF	TGTGCCATACAGGGGGGAAGCACAGATACGCAGTATTTT